These T cell receptor beta chains were read from a single sample in a study of T cell responses to AZD1222 COVID-19 vaccine. The repertoire was sequenced with immunoSEQ multiplex PCR; TCRdb's copy has only in-frame clones and lacks some. Of 70,000 to 85,000 clones listed, 80% to 90% are singletons. This sample comprised peripheral blood, obtained on day 0 of AZD1222 vaccination. The source is an adult in good health. The CDR3 runs from the conserved cysteine through the conserved F or W. The D gene is left open where the match is weak. Clone size is shown for a subset of rows, as once, few, many or a class of expanded clone.

V	size	J	D	DNA	CDR3
TRBV19	NA	TRBJ2-3	TRBD1	TGTGCCAGTAGTGGGACAGGGGGCTTCAGCACAGATACGCAGTATTTT	CASSGTGGFSTDTQYF
TRBV7-2	NA	TRBJ2-7	NA	TGTGCCAGCAGCACTCAGGAGGGGCCCTACGAGCAGTACTTC	CASSTQEGPYEQYF
TRBV2	NA	TRBJ1-1	NA	TGTGCCAGCAGTGCGGCAGTCATGAACACTGAAGCTTTCTTT	CASSAAVMNTEAFF
TRBV25-1	NA	TRBJ1-4	TRBD1	TGTGCCAGCAGTGAATTTTTCGAGACAGGGCGGGAAAAACTGTTTTTT	CASSEFFETGREKLFF
TRBV6-6	NA	TRBJ2-7	TRBD2	TGTGCCAGCAGTTACCCCGAAGGACTAGTCTACGAGCAGTACTTC	CASSYPEGLVYEQYF
TRBV7-9	few	TRBJ2-7	NA	TGTGCCAGCAGCTTAATCGTAAGGACCGGGTTCTCCTACGAGCAGTACTTC	CASSLIVRTGFSYEQYF
TRBV24-1	NA	TRBJ2-7	TRBD1	TGTGCCACCAGTGACGTTCGGACAGGGGGATACGAGCAGTACTTC	CATSDVRTGGYEQYF
TRBV5-1	NA	TRBJ1-4	TRBD1	TGCGCCAGCAGCGCCGGGACAGATGAAAAACTGTTTTTT	CASSAGTDEKLFF
TRBV27	NA	TRBJ2-7	NA	TGTGCCAGCCGCGGGACCGAAAGCTCCTACGAGCAGTACTTC	CASRGTESSYEQYF
TRBV4-2	NA	TRBJ2-3	NA	TGTGCCAGCAGCCTCGGGGTAGATTCCCCAGATACGCAGTATTTT	CASSLGVDSPDTQYF
TRBV5-6	NA	TRBJ2-1	TRBD2	TGTGCCAGCAGCAGAAGGCTAGCGGATCGTTGGAATGAGCAGTTCTTC	CASSRRLADRWNEQFF
TRBV29-1	NA	TRBJ2-1	NA	TGCAGCGTTGACGAGTCCAATGAGCAGTTCTTC	CSVDESNEQFF
TRBV6-5	NA	TRBJ2-7	TRBD2	TGTGCCAGCACCTCTAGCGGGAGCTCCTACGAGCAGTACTTC	CASTSSGSSYEQYF
TRBV11-3	NA	TRBJ1-1	TRBD1	TGTGCCAGCAGCCCGGGACAGGGTCGGACTGAAGCTTTCTTT	CASSPGQGRTEAFF
TRBV5-4	few	TRBJ2-2	NA	TGTGCCAGCGGCCAGGGGAATTCTCGGGCCGGGGAGCTGTTTTTT	CASGQGNSRAGELFF
TRBV9	NA	TRBJ1-6	NA	TGTGCCAGCGGGCAGAGTAATTCACCCCTCCACTTT	CASGQSNSPLHF
TRBV7-2	NA	TRBJ1-3	NA	TGTGCCAGCAGCCCCGGACAGACTTCCTCTGGAAACACCATATATTTT	CASSPGQTSSGNTIYF